This T cell receptor beta chain derives from a study of lymphopenia after photon versus proton radiotherapy. Overall study findings and caveats: Oligoclonal CD8+ Temra expansion after nadir drove photon patients' diversity drop.

Looked up from germline, CDR1 is SGDLS and CDR2 is YYNGEE. The CDR3 has 13 amino acids. Trimming took off 0 bases at V and 9 bases at J, with 7 bases between the two ends. The table came from immunoSEQ multiplex PCR; TCRdb's copy has only in-frame clones and leaves some out. The sample yields 40,000 to 55,000 clones, 92% seen once. Note on this clone: The antigen is not known.

The chain links TRBV9 to TRBJ1-6; D not resolved. The sequence was obtained from a middle-aged woman with cholangiocarcinoma. The material sequenced was peripheral blood, taken from a patient treated with photon-based radiotherapy. The DNA for the CDR3 is TGTGCCAGCAGCGTAGGGTGGGGTTCACCCCTCCACTTT. It specifies CASSVGWGSPLHF.